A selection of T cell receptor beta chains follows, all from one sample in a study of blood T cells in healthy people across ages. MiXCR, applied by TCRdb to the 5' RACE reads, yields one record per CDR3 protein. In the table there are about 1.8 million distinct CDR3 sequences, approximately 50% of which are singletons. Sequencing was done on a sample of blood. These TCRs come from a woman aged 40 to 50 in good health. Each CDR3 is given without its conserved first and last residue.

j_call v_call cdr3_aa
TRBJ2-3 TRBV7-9 ASSLEKWLAEDTQY
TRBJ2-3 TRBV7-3 ASSLSGLSSDTQY
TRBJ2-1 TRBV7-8 ASSLGPGGALDEQF
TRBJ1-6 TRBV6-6 ASSPRDSQDSPLH
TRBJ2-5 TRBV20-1 SAREGADETQY
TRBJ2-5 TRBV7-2 ASNKNRQFGETQY
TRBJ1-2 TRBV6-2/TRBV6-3 ASRPEQGSVEGYT
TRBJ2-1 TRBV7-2 ASSGQGEGSSYNEQF
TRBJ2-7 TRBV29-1 SVDGARGQYEQY
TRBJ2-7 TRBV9 ASSVTTSSYEQY
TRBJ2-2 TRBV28 ASSFYRTDGENTGELF
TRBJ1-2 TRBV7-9 ASSLVDSGGHGYT
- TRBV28 ASSRGGARFYEQY
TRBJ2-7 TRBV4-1 ASSLVRDMGGNYEQY
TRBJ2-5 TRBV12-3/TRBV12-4 ASSLAGGGQY
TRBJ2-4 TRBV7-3 ASSLLGGPNIQY
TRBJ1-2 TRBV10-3 AISETPNYGYT
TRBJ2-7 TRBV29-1 SVITGTGIYEQY
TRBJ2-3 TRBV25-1 ASSDPRGRELTDTQY
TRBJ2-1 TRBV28 ASIPPGGVGSYNEQF
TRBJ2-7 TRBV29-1 SVVLTYEQY
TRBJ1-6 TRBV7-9 ASSLSGSQYNSPLH
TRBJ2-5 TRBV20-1 SARDGRVRQETQY
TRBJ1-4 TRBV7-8 ASSRAVGARNEKLF
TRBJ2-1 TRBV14 ASSQVAGGIYNEQF
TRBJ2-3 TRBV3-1 ASSPFRSRGLTDTQY
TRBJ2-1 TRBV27 ASSSARTGWTYNEQF
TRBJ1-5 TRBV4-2 ASSQGEGGQPQH
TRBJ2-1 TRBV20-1 SAPGRGTTYNEQF
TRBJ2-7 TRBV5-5 ASSLPADTYEQY
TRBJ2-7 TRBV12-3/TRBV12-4 ASSLRDRPYEQY
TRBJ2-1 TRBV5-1 ASSLPDARQF
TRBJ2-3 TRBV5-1 ASSLGRHTDTQY
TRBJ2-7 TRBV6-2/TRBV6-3 ASSATLYRPQYEQY
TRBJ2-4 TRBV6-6 ASSSTRGGRYEQY
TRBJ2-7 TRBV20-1 SARTYGGGQY
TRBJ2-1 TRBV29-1 SVSWTGGHNEQF
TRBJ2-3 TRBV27 ASSLLTWDRGFTDTQY
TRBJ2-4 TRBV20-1 SAIETIAKNIQY
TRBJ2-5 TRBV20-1 SAGLAGVSETQY
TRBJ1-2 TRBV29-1 SVEASRDGYT
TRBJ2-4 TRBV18 ASSPALGGERGDKNIQY
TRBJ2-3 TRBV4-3 ASSLSLRDSDTQY
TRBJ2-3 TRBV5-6 ASSLVRSIGDTQY
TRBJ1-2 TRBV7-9 ASSSIPGTNYGYT
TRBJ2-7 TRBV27 ASRGLEPYEQY
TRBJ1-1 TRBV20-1 SLEGLGTEAF
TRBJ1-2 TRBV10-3 AISSDRDTYGYT
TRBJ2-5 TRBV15 ATSRDSPTTGVGETQY
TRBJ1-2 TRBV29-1 SVASAGGTGYT